The rows below give T cell receptor beta chains drawn from one sample of a study of metastatic and nonmetastatic thyroid tumors. TCRdb reprocessed the PCR reads via MiXCR. The sample holds some 19,000 clones, more than 20% seen once. Material: blood. These receptors were obtained from a male donor with papillary thyroid cancer or a benign thyroid nodule (not recorded which). Some clones in this sample may be carry-over from other donors' samples. Both conserved end residues are part of each CDR3. The D gene is left open where the match is weak. A row's size may be missing; if present it is once, few, many or a size class.

>TRBJ2-1|TRBV6-1|TRBD1|-
TGTGCCAGCAGCCCTACACTTTATCCCGGGACAGGGATTTCCAATGAGCAGTTCTTC
CASSPTLYPGTGISNEQFF
>TRBJ2-7|TRBV6-2/TRBV6-3|-|medium-sized
TGTGCCAGCAGTTACTCTCCACGGCTCGATCCCTACGAGCAGTACTTC
CASSYSPRLDPYEQYF
>TRBJ2-5|TRBV20-1|TRBD2|-
TGCAGTGCTAGAGGAGCGGGAGGGGAGACCCAGTACTTC
CSARGAGGETQYF
>TRBJ1-6|TRBV19|-|-
TGTGCCAGTAGTATAGGAACAGATAATTCACCCCTCCACTTT
CASSIGTDNSPLHF
>TRBJ1-2|TRBV3-1|-|-
TGTGCCAGCAGCCATGGGGGTTCAAGAAATGGCTACACCTTC
CASSHGGSRNGYTF
>TRBJ1-1|TRBV11-2|TRBD1|many
TGTGCCAGCAGCTTAGCAGGGGGCAACTTTGAAGCTTTCTTT
CASSLAGGNFEAFF
>TRBJ1-5|TRBV6-1|-|medium-sized
TGTGCCAGCAGTGAAACCCAAGACCCTAATCAGCCCCAGCATTTT
CASSETQDPNQPQHF
>TRBJ1-2|TRBV13|-|-
TGTGCCAGCAGCTTAGACAGAACGTATGGCTACACCTTC
CASSLDRTYGYTF
>TRBJ2-7|TRBV19|TRBD2|few
TGTGCCAGTAGTCGAACTAGCGGGAGTACCGAGCAGTACTTC
CASSRTSGSTEQYF
>TRBJ2-5|TRBV6-2/TRBV6-3|TRBD2|-
TGTGCCAGCAGTTACTCGTCTAGCGGCCAAGAGACCCAGTACTTC
CASSYSSSGQETQYF
>TRBJ2-7|TRBV6-1|-|-
TGTGCCAGCAGTGACACCGGGGGAGACTACGAGCAGTACTTC
CASSDTGGDYEQYF
>TRBJ1-2|TRBV28|-|few
TGTGCCAGCAGTTTATTAGGTTCAGGGTTCTACACCTTC
CASSLLGSGFYTF
>TRBJ1-2|TRBV6-1|-|few
TGTGCCAGCGTGCACCAGGGATGGGGTGGCTACACCTTC
CASVHQGWGGYTF
>TRBJ1-2|TRBV5-1|-|-
TGCGCCAGCAGCTTGTCGACGGACGGATATGGCTACACCTTC
CASSLSTDGYGYTF
>TRBJ2-5|TRBV7-8|-|-
TGTGCCAGCAGCTTAGAGGTGGTCCAGCGGGAGACCCAGTACTTC
CASSLEVVQRETQYF
>TRBJ2-5|TRBV18|-|-
TGTGCCAGCTCACCACTACCGGTCGAACAAGAGACCCAGTACTTC
CASSPLPVEQETQYF
>TRBJ2-1|TRBV20-1|TRBD1|-
TGCAGTGCTAGAACAGGGGGGATTTGGAATGAGCAGTTCTTC
CSARTGGIWNEQFF
>TRBJ2-1|TRBV19|-|many
TGTGCCAGTAGTATTGCCAGGGTGGGTAGTGAGCAGTTCTTC
CASSIARVGSEQFF
>TRBJ1-1|TRBV6-5|-|few
TGTGCCAGCAGTTACGAGGGGGGCACTGAAGCTTTCTTT
CASSYEGGTEAFF
>TRBJ1-1|TRBV5-6|-|many
TGTGCCAGCAGCTCAGGGACGTCCGGGCCCGAAGCTTTCTTT
CASSSGTSGPEAFF
>TRBJ2-1|TRBV12-3/TRBV12-4|-|many
TGTGCCAGCAGTTTACGCGAGACCCTCCTGAGGAATGAGCAGTTCTTC
CASSLRETLLRNEQFF
>TRBJ2-7|TRBV20-1|-|medium-sized
TGCAGTGCACGAGGGCCTAGTGTCTCCTACGAGCAGTACTTC
CSARGPSVSYEQYF
>TRBJ2-5|TRBV11-1|-|-
TGTGCCAGCAGCTTAGTAAACGGTCAGTGGGCGACCGCGACTGAGACCCAGTACTTC
CASSLVNGQWATATETQYF
>TRBJ1-6|TRBV20-1|-|medium-sized
TGCAGTGCTAGAATATGGGGGGCTCCGTCCCTCCACTTT
CSARIWGAPSLHF
>TRBJ1-5|TRBV6-1|-|few
TGTGCCAGCAGTGAAAGGGGGGGTCTTTCCGATAGCAATCAGCCCCAGCATTTT
CASSERGGLSDSNQPQHF
>TRBJ2-7|TRBV20-1|-|medium-sized
TGCAGTGCTAGAGGGGCGTACGAGCAGTACTTC
CSARGAYEQYF
>TRBJ1-3|TRBV7-2|TRBD1|-
TGTGCCAGCAGCCTAGACAGGGATAGAAACACCATATATTTT
CASSLDRDRNTIYF
>TRBJ2-3|TRBV11-3|TRBD1|medium-sized
TGTGCCAGCAGCTTATCCCGACAGGGTGCGCAGTATTTT
CASSLSRQGAQYF